Listed below are T cell receptor beta chains from one sample, sequenced in a study of a mutant IDH1 vaccine in newly diagnosed glioma. Assay: immunoSEQ multiplex PCR; the TCRdb copy retains only in-frame clones and omits some. The sample records about 54,000 clones, 80% to 90% being singletons. Sequencing used PBMCs, obtained from a glioma patient treated with radiotherapy, temozolomide or both. Every receptor here comes from a man aged 18-30 years with glioma. Both conserved end residues are part of each CDR3. The D gene is left open where the match is weak. Size is stated for part of the rows, as once, few or many counts, or as a class when the clone is expanded.

-,TRBV6-1,-,TRBJ1-2,CASSLKQGPLDGYTF,TGTGCCAGCAGCCTGAAACAGGGCCCCCTTGATGGCTACACCTTC
-,TRBV6-6,-,TRBJ2-2,CASSYGFAGELFF,TGTGCCAGCAGTTACGGGTTCGCCGGGGAGCTGTTTTTT
-,TRBV4-1,-,TRBJ1-2,CASSQIGANYGYTF,TGCGCCAGCAGCCAAATTGGTGCTAACTATGGCTACACCTTC
-,TRBV10-2,-,TRBJ1-2,CASSDFPYGYTF,TGCGCCAGCAGTGACTTCCCGTATGGCTACACCTTC
TRBD1,TRBV27,once,TRBJ1-4,CASSSARQGGKLFF,TGTGCCAGCAGTTCAGCGAGACAGGGCGGAAAACTGTTTTTT
-,TRBV19,-,TRBJ1-5,CASTSGAAGQPQHF,-
-,TRBV11-1,-,TRBJ1-2,CASSLQGANYGYTF,TGTGCCAGCAGCCTGCAGGGCGCTAACTATGGCTACACCTTC
TRBD1,TRBV15,-,TRBJ1-1,CATRPGGTQNTEAFF,TGTGCCACGCGGCCAGGGGGCACCCAAAACACTGAAGCTTTCTTT
-,TRBV7-2,-,TRBJ2-2,CASSVLGLRPGELFF,TGTGCCAGCTCCGTCCTAGGTCTCCGGCCCGGGGAGCTGTTTTTT
-,TRBV30,-,TRBJ2-1,CAWSLQGGTLEQFF,TGTGCCTGGAGCCTCCAGGGAGGGACACTTGAGCAGTTCTTC
-,TRBV29-1,-,TRBJ2-3,CSVAGRGTDTQYF,TGCAGCGTTGCGGGACGGGGCACAGATACGCAGTATTTT
-,TRBV30,-,TRBJ1-2,CAWSVGSGHDYTF,TGTGCCTGGAGTGTAGGGTCAGGTCACGACTACACCTTC
TRBD2,TRBV19,-,TRBJ2-5,CASSRSGAVQETQYF,TGTGCCAGTAGCCGAAGCGGGGCAGTTCAAGAGACCCAGTACTTC
TRBD2,TRBV30,once,TRBJ2-1,CAWSVGGGEQFF,TGTGCCTGGAGTGTCGGGGGGGGTGAGCAGTTCTTC
-,TRBV7-9,once,TRBJ1-5,CASSSGGAYSNQPQHF,TGTGCCAGCAGCTCTGGGGGTGCTTATAGCAATCAGCCCCAGCATTTT
TRBD1,TRBV7-9,once,TRBJ2-3,CASRSWTGRGTQYF,TGTGCCAGCAGGTCGTGGACAGGCCGGGGTACGCAGTATTTT
-,TRBV30,-,TRBJ1-1,CAWSTGEGNTEAFF,TGTGCCTGGAGTACGGGGGAAGGCAACACTGAAGCTTTCTTT
TRBD2,TRBV5-6,-,TRBJ2-7,CASSLSGLVVYEQYF,TGTGCCAGCAGCTTATCGGGACTAGTCGTCTACGAGCAGTACTTC
TRBD1,TRBV27,few,TRBJ2-5,CASGTGRETQYF,TGTGCCAGCGGGACAGGGCGGGAGACCCAGTACTTC
-,TRBV6-5,-,TRBJ1-3,CASSYSGRSSGNTIYF,TGTGCCAGCAGTTACTCTGGCAGGTCCTCTGGAAACACCATATATTTT
TRBD1,TRBV4-2,-,TRBJ1-5,CASGQRQGHQPQHF,TGTGCCAGCGGACAGCGACAGGGCCATCAGCCCCAGCATTTT
-,TRBV2,-,TRBJ1-5,CASTGVVDQPQHF,TGTGCCAGCACCGGAGTGGTGGATCAGCCCCAGCATTTT
TRBD1,TRBV7-6,-,TRBJ2-7,CASQGQGYEQYF,TGTGCCAGCCAGGGACAGGGATACGAGCAGTACTTC
-,TRBV19,-,TRBJ1-4,CASSYQAGRIREKLFF,TGTGCCAGTAGTTACCAAGCAGGCAGGATCCGTGAAAAACTGTTTTTT
-,TRBV30,-,TRBJ2-7,CAWNLGNSYEQYF,TGTGCCTGGAACCTCGGTAACTCCTACGAGCAGTACTTC
-,TRBV27,-,TRBJ1-2,CASSPRQTYGYTF,TGTGCCAGCAGTCCGCGACAGACCTATGGCTACACCTTC
TRBD1,TRBV7-2,-,TRBJ2-7,CASSARTGEGEQYF,TGTGCCAGCAGCGCACGGACAGGGGAAGGCGAGCAGTACTTC
-,TRBV6-5,once,TRBJ1-4,CASRGTRSEKLFF,TGTGCCAGCAGAGGGACAAGAAGCGAAAAACTGTTTTTT
-,TRBV4-1,-,TRBJ2-3,CASSQELGSWTTDTQYF,TGCGCCAGCAGCCAAGAACTCGGGAGTTGGACCACAGATACGCAGTATTTT
TRBD1,TRBV5-1,-,TRBJ1-1,CASSLYPDRPSTEAFF,TGCGCCAGCAGCTTGTATCCGGACAGGCCGTCTACTGAAGCTTTCTTT
TRBD1,TRBV2,-,TRBJ1-1,CASITTDRSENTEAFF,TGTGCCAGCATCACAACGGACAGGTCTGAGAACACTGAAGCTTTCTTT
TRBD1,TRBV7-8,-,TRBJ1-1,CASSRSRQGLRNTEAFF,TGTGCCAGCAGTCGGAGTCGACAGGGATTAAGGAACACTGAAGCTTTCTTT
-,TRBV6-5,-,TRBJ2-7,CASSYYGGNEQYF,TGTGCCAGCAGTTACTATGGGGGGAACGAGCAGTACTTC
-,TRBV4-3,once,TRBJ1-6,CASSQTGNSPLHF,TGCGCCAGCAGCCAAACAGGAAATTCACCCCTCCACTTT
TRBD2,TRBV6-5,once,TRBJ2-7,CASSYQLAAYEQYF,TGTGCCAGCAGTTACCAACTAGCGGCCTACGAGCAGTACTTC
TRBD1,TRBV2,-,TRBJ1-1,CASRLQGRLSEAFF,TGTGCCAGCAGGCTACAGGGGAGGCTTTCCGAAGCTTTCTTT
TRBD2,TRBV6-5,-,TRBJ2-3,CASRGEGLVDTQYF,TGTGCCAGCAGGGGGGAGGGCCTCGTAGATACGCAGTATTTT
-,TRBV5-1,few,TRBJ1-5,CASSLEGAQPQHF,TGCGCCAGCAGCTTGGAGGGAGCCCAGCCCCAGCATTTT
TRBD1,TRBV4-1,-,TRBJ1-5,CASSQGDRGLNNQPQHF,TGCGCCAGCAGCCAAGGAGACAGGGGGTTGAACAATCAGCCCCAGCATTTT